Sequencing of this T cell receptor beta chain was carried out in a study of cytomegalovirus exposure and HLA in healthy donors. Study-wide background: Earlier findings included about 120 million unique TCR beta sequences obtained from 150 million to 200 million T cells.

There are 15 residues in the CDR3. Germline loops: CDR1 MNHEY, CDR2 SMNVEV (reference sequence). The trim removed 5 bases at V and 7 bases at J, leaving 5 bases unmatched. The PCR used 60 Vbeta and 13 Jbeta primers. Clones were read by immunoSEQ multiplex PCR, and TCRdb kept only the in-frame ones, dropping some. The table includes 75,000 to 100,000 clones, roughly 70% detected once. The source is a male donor in good health and CMV-seronegative. The chain recombines TRBV27 with TRBJ2-7; 16 nucleotides align to TRBD2. The sample was PBMCs. CDR3 loop: CASSTGTSGRGEQYF. The CDR3 coding sequence is TGTGCCAGCAGTACAGGGACTAGCGGGAGGGGTGAGCAGTACTTC.